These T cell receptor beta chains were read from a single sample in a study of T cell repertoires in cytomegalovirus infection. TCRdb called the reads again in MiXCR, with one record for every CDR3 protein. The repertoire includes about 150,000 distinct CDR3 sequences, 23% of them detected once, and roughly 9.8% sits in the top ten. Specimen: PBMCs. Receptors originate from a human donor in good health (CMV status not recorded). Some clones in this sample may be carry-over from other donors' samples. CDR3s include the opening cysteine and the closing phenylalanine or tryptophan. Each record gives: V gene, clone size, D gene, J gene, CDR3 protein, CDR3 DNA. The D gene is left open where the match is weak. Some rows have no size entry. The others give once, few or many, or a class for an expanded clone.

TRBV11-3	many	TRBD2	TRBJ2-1	CASSYDGTSYNEQFF	TGTGCCAGCAGCTACGACGGGACTAGCTACAATGAGCAGTTCTTC
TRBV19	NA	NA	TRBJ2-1	CASISGSHNNEQFF	TGTGCCAGTATAAGCGGCAGCCATAACAATGAGCAGTTCTTC
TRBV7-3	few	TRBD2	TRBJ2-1	CASSLRGGPYNEQFF	TGTGCCAGCAGCTTAAGGGGGGGACCCTACAATGAGCAGTTCTTC
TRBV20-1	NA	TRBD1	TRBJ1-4	CSARPTGGRGATNEKLFF	TGCAGTGCTAGACCCACAGGGGGAAGGGGTGCAACTAATGAAAAACTGTTTTTT
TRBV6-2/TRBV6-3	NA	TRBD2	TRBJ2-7	CASSYAGGGYEQYF	TGTGCCAGCAGTTACGCGGGAGGAGGTTACGAGCAGTACTTC
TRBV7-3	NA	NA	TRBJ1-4	CASSPRAVEKLFF	TGTGCCAGCAGCCCTCGGGCAGTTGAAAAACTGTTTTTT
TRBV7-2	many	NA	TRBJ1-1	CASSLLWAGEAFF	TGTGCCAGCAGCCTCCTTTGGGCCGGAGAAGCTTTCTTT
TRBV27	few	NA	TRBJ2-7	CASSLGWEIGYEQYF	TGTGCCAGCAGTTTAGGTTGGGAGATTGGCTACGAGCAGTACTTC
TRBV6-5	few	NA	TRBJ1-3	CASSYVGTGFGNTIYF	TGTGCCAGCAGTTACGTTGGTACAGGGTTTGGAAACACCATATATTTT
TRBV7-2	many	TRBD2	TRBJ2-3	CASRLAGGPGDTQYF	TGTGCCAGCAGGCTAGCGGGAGGGCCGGGTGATACGCAGTATTTT
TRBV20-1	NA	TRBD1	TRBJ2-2	CSARGLAGTGNTGELFF	TGCAGTGCTAGAGGTTTAGCCGGGACAGGGAACACCGGGGAGCTGTTTTTT
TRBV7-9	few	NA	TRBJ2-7	CASGGYEQYF	TGTGCCAGCGGCGGCTACGAGCAGTACTTC
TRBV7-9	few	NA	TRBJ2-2	CASSLMSDHGELFF	TGTGCCAGCAGCTTAATGTCTGATCACGGGGAGCTGTTTTTT
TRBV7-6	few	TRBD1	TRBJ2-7	CASSLEGTEYEQYF	TGTGCCAGCAGCTTAGAGGGGACAGAGTACGAGCAGTACTTC
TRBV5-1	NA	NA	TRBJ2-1	CASSLEGLYNEQFF	TGCGCCAGCAGCTTGGAAGGACTGTACAATGAGCAGTTCTTC
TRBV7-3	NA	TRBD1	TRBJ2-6	CASSLGADRGGANVLTF	TGTGCCAGCAGCTTAGGAGCGGACAGGGGGGGGGCCAACGTCCTGACTTTC
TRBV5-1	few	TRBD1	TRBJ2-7	CASSLAGTGDYEQYF	TGCGCCAGCAGCTTAGCTGGGACAGGGGACTACGAGCAGTACTTC
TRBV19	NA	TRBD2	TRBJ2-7	CASSVGTSGRQNEQYF	TGTGCCAGTAGTGTCGGGACTAGCGGGAGACAGAACGAGCAGTACTTC
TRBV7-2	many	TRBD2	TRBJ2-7	CASSSTSGYEQYF	TGTGCCAGCAGCTCGACTAGCGGCTACGAGCAGTACTTC
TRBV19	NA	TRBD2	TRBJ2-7	CASSGSGRTSDEQYF	TGTGCCAGTAGTGGTAGCGGGAGAACCTCGGACGAGCAGTACTTC
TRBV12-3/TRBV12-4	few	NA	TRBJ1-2	CASSLTGPKGYTF	TGTGCCAGCAGTCTCACAGGGCCCAAGGGCTACACCTTC
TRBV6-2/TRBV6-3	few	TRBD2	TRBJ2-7	CASGLAGGREQYF	TGTGCCAGCGGACTAGCGGGAGGAAGAGAGCAGTACTTC
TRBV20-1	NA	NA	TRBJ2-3	CSAITPGLFTDTQYF	TGCAGTGCTATAACCCCGGGACTGTTCACAGATACGCAGTATTTT
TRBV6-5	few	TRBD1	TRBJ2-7	CASSRNRDSYEQYF	TGTGCCAGCAGTCGAAACCGGGACAGCTACGAGCAGTACTTC
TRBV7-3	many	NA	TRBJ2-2	CASSSDLFGELFF	TGTGCCAGCAGCTCCGACCTGTTCGGGGAGCTGTTTTTT
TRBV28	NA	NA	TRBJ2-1	CATGTRNEQFF	TGTGCCACCGGTACCCGCAATGAGCAGTTCTTC
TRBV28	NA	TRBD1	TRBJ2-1	CASSILYRGTGYNEQFF	TGTGCCAGCAGTATCCTATACAGGGGAACTGGGTACAATGAGCAGTTCTTC
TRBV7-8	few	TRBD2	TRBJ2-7	CASSSKREGEQYF	TGTGCCAGCAGCTCAAAGCGGGAAGGGGAGCAGTACTTC
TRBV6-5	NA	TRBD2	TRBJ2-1	CASSYRPSGGPNEQFF	TGTGCCAGCAGTTACCGGCCTAGCGGGGGCCCAAATGAGCAGTTCTTC
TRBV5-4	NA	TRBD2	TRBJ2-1	CASSFALAGLNEQFF	TGTGCCAGCAGCTTTGCGCTAGCGGGGCTCAATGAGCAGTTCTTC
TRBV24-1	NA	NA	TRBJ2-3	CANQRDTQYF	TGTGCCAACCAGAGAGATACGCAGTATTTT
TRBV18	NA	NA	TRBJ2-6	CASSPEMALTGANVLTF	TGTGCCAGCTCACCAGAAATGGCTCTTACTGGGGCCAACGTCCTGACTTTC
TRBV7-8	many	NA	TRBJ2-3	CASSPRGGITDTQYF	TGTGCCAGCAGCCCAAGAGGGGGGATAACAGATACGCAGTATTTT
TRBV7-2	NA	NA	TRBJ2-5	CASAQGVRGETQYF	TGTGCCAGCGCACAAGGGGTACGTGGAGAGACCCAGTACTTC
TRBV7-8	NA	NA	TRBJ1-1	CASSSPGGGNTEAFF	TGTGCCAGCAGCTCCCCCGGGGGGGGAAACACTGAAGCTTTCTTT
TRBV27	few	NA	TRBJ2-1	CASSLARSYNEQFF	TGTGCCAGCAGTTTAGCTAGGTCCTACAATGAGCAGTTCTTC
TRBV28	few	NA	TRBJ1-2	CAGLGGGGGYTF	TGTGCCGGGCTAGGGGGAGGTGGTGGCTACACCTTC
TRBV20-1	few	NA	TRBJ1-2	CSAAPSGSGGYTF	TGCAGTGCTGCTCCTTCAGGGAGTGGGGGCTACACCTTC
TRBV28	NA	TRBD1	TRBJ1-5	CASSVDRGLNQPQHF	TGTGCCAGCAGCGTCGACAGGGGGCTTAATCAGCCCCAGCATTTT
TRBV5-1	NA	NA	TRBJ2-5	CASSPAPGETQYF	TGCGCCAGCAGCCCGGCCCCCGGGGAGACCCAGTACTTC
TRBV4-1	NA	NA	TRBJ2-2	CASSGRTENTGELFF	TGCGCCAGCAGCGGGCGGACAGAGAACACCGGGGAGCTGTTTTTT
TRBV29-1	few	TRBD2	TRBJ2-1	CSVEGYLAGGIYNEQFF	TGCAGCGTTGAAGGTTATCTAGCGGGGGGGATCTACAATGAGCAGTTCTTC
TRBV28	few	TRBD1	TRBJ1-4	CASSPAGGQNEKLFF	TGTGCCAGCAGTCCGGCAGGGGGACAGAATGAAAAACTGTTTTTT
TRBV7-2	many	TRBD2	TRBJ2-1	CASSLAGRGGSEQFF	TGTGCCAGCAGCTTAGCGGGGCGGGGGGGCAGTGAGCAGTTCTTC
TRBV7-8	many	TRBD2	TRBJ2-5	CASSPVRGLEQETQYF	TGTGCCAGCAGCCCAGTCCGCGGACTAGAGCAAGAGACCCAGTACTTC
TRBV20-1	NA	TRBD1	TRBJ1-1	CSADRGTEAFF	TGCAGTGCCGACAGGGGCACTGAAGCTTTCTTT
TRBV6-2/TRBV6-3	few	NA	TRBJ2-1	CASSYGEGGYNEQFF	TGTGCCAGCAGTTATGGCGAAGGGGGATACAATGAGCAGTTCTTC
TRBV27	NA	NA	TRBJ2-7	CASSLSPSLAAYEQYF	TGTGCCAGCAGTTTATCGCCCTCACTAGCAGCCTACGAGCAGTACTTC
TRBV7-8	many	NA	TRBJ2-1	CASSLQGSYNEQFF	TGTGCCAGCAGCTTACAGGGCTCCTACAATGAGCAGTTCTTC
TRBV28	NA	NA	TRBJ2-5	CASSLMMGQETQYF	TGTGCCAGCAGTTTGATGATGGGCCAAGAGACCCAGTACTTC
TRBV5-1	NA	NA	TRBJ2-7	CASSLASRVGPHEQYF	TGCGCCAGCAGCTTGGCCTCTCGCGTGGGCCCCCACGAGCAGTACTTC
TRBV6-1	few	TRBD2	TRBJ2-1	CASRVEAGSSYNEQFF	TGTGCCAGCAGAGTGGAAGCGGGGAGCTCCTACAATGAGCAGTTCTTC
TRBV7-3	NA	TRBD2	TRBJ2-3	CASSRGGTANTQYF	TGTGCCAGCAGCCGCGGGGGAACGGCAAATACGCAGTATTTT
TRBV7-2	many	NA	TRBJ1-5	CASSPGVTENQPQHF	TGTGCCAGCAGCCCGGGGGTTACAGAGAATCAGCCCCAGCATTTT
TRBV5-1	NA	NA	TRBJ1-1	CASTGAVNTEAFF	TGCGCCAGCACAGGAGCTGTGAACACTGAAGCTTTCTTT